A selection of T cell receptor beta chains follows, all from one sample in a study of control samples from healthy donors and cancer patients. The protocol was immunoSEQ multiplex PCR, while the TCRdb copy is restricted to in-frame clones and leaves out a portion. The profile shows around 90,000 clones, around 85% of them singletons. Input material: blood. The receptors come from a woman between 40 and 50 years old in good health. Both conserved end residues are part of each CDR3. Fields, in order: J gene, V gene, D gene, CDR3 protein. A D gene is named only where the DNA matches it firmly.

>TRBJ2-2|TRBV12-3/TRBV12-4|NA
CASSFNRGELFF
>TRBJ2-1|TRBV5-1|TRBD1
CASSSGTGHNEQFF
>TRBJ1-5|TRBV2|TRBD1
CASRTGVGNQPQHF
>TRBJ2-1|TRBV12-3/TRBV12-4|TRBD1
CASSLVRGLGQFF
>TRBJ2-7|TRBV13|TRBD2
CASSLTSAPYEQYF
>TRBJ2-4|TRBV18|NA
CASSPLHGTKNIQYF
>TRBJ1-1|TRBV7-9|TRBD1
CASSGGQGGTEAFF
>TRBJ1-1|TRBV2|NA
CASSSQGNTEAFF
>TRBJ2-5|TRBV5-6|NA
CASSSRQANKETQYF
>TRBJ1-2|TRBV6-5|TRBD1
CASSLNRGDYGYTF
>TRBJ2-1|TRBV11-3|NA
CASSLSSYNEQFF
>TRBJ1-2|TRBV7-2|NA
CASSPSSGYGYTF
>TRBJ2-1|TRBV5-8|TRBD1
CASSLGQGAWDEQFF
>TRBJ2-1|TRBV3-1/TRBV3-2|TRBD2
CASSQQRGGPFF
>TRBJ1-2|TRBV15|TRBD1
CATSRGGQGMEGYTF
>TRBJ2-7|TRBV7-8|TRBD1
CASSLRTGGSYEQYF
>TRBJ2-2|TRBV7-2|TRBD2
CASSLGGLAANTGELFF
>TRBJ1-2|TRBV6-2/TRBV6-3|NA
CASSYSMGRHANYGYTF
>TRBJ1-2|TRBV27|NA
CASSADRTNYGYTF
>TRBJ1-5|TRBV7-2|TRBD1
CASSLAGTGNQPQHF
>TRBJ2-1|TRBV21-1|NA
CASSKQESSDGRVGNEQFF
>TRBJ2-7|TRBV4-1|TRBD2
CASSQTERGDYEQYF
>TRBJ2-2|TRBV9|NA
CASSVAKGGGELFF
>TRBJ1-3|TRBV6-5|NA
CASGQPSGNTIYF